This entry features one T cell receptor (beta chain) sequence. Using immunoSEQ multiplex PCR, the repertoire was profiled, and TCRdb retains in-frame clones only, with some absent. The sample has more than 200,000 clones, just over 85% seen once. These data are taken from a study of blood T cell repertoires in COVID-19. Germline values: CDR1 MDHEN, CDR2 SYDVKM. This CDR3 region has 13 residues. J was trimmed by 0 bases and V by 11 bases; bases with no gene match: 4. Sequencing was performed on peripheral blood. The rearrangement joins TRBV28 to TRBJ1-5; 7 bases match TRBD1. The receptor was isolated from a man between 45 and 60 years old with COVID-19, enrolled during active disease. In DNA, the CDR3 is TGTGCCTGTGGGACAGCTAGCAATCAGCCCCAGCATTTT. Residues: CACGTASNQPQHF. Filled out from reference TRBV28 and TRBJ1-5, the complete variable domain reads DVKVTQSSRYLVKRTGEKVFLECVQDMDHENMFWYRQDPGLGLRLIYFSYDVKMKEKGDIPEGYSVSREKKERFSLILESASTNQTSMYLCACGTASNQPQHFGDGTRLSIL.